This TCR beta chain emerged from a study of vaccination effects on CD4 cells after COVID-19. The protocol was immunoSEQ multiplex PCR, while the TCRdb copy is restricted to in-frame clones and leaves out a portion. The table records about 38,000 clones, more than 60% of them present only once. The germline CDR1 and CDR2 sequences are LGHDT and YNNKEL (reference sequence). The CDR3 covers 14 residues. The germline V and J ends were trimmed by 1 base and 9 bases, with 13 bases remaining between them. As regards this clone: Its antigen is currently unknown.

Before any sequencing was done, the ViraFEST assay used viral peptide pools to expand antigen-specific CD4+ T cells. CD4+ T cell isolation took place after 10 days of culture. Nucleocapsid antibodies stayed negative before and after vaccination, showing no earlier SARS-CoV-2 infection. The chain joins TRBV3-1 (or the pseudogene TRBV3-2) to TRBJ2-4; either TRBD1 or TRBD2 may supply D (5 bases each). The starting material was CD4+ T cells from PBMCs cultured with SARS-CoV-2 spike peptides, obtained before COVID-19 vaccination. The sequence was obtained from a human donor who received a COVID-19 vaccine. The CDR3 DNA reads TGTGCCAGCAGCCAAGTGGGACGGCCCTCCATTCAGTACTTC. It codes for CASSQVGRPSIQYF.